These T cell receptor beta chains were read from a single sample in a study of beta chain features in type 1 diabetes. The data were produced by immunoSEQ multiplex PCR, yet TCRdb's version contains in-frame clones alone and is incomplete. This sample yields about 650,000 clones, of which around an eighth are seen a single time; around 0.12% belongs to the top ten. The sequenced sample was naive CD4+ T cells from blood. The receptors were gathered from a man aged 30 to 39 with type 1 diabetes. The CDR3 runs from the conserved cysteine through the conserved F or W. The order of the fields is J gene, D gene, clone size, V gene, CDR3 protein, CDR3 DNA. D genes are given only for firm matches. Some rows mark clone size as missing; the rest say once, few, many or name a class of expanded clone.

j_call: TRBJ2-7; d_call: -; clone_size: -; v_call: TRBV9; cdr3_aa: CASSPLSAGRYEQYF; cdr3_nt: TGTGCCAGCAGCCCCTTATCTGCAGGGAGGTACGAGCAGTACTTC
j_call: TRBJ2-2; d_call: TRBD1; clone_size: -; v_call: TRBV4-2; cdr3_aa: CASSQRGPGTGELFF; cdr3_nt: TGTGCCAGCAGCCAAAGGGGGCCTGGGACCGGGGAGCTGTTTTTT
j_call: TRBJ2-2; d_call: -; clone_size: -; v_call: TRBV2; cdr3_aa: CASLIGTHQTGELFF; cdr3_nt: TGTGCCAGCTTAATTGGGACGCACCAGACCGGGGAGCTGTTTTTT
j_call: TRBJ2-3; d_call: -; clone_size: -; v_call: TRBV9; cdr3_aa: CASSSRYGDTDTQYF; cdr3_nt: TGTGCCAGCAGCTCTCGATATGGGGACACAGATACGCAGTATTTT
j_call: TRBJ2-7; d_call: -; clone_size: -; v_call: TRBV11-2; cdr3_aa: CASSLVGDTRSSYEQYF; cdr3_nt: TGTGCCAGCAGCTTAGTGGGGGACACGAGGAGCTCCTACGAGCAGTACTTC
j_call: TRBJ1-2; d_call: -; clone_size: -; v_call: TRBV7-2; cdr3_aa: CASSYDKAGYGYTF; cdr3_nt: TGTGCCAGCAGCTACGACAAGGCGGGATATGGCTACACCTTC
j_call: TRBJ2-7; d_call: TRBD1; clone_size: few; v_call: TRBV25-1; cdr3_aa: CASSKGQWGNYEQYF; cdr3_nt: TGTGCCAGCAGTAAGGGACAGTGGGGGAACTACGAGCAGTACTTC
j_call: TRBJ1-2; d_call: TRBD1; clone_size: few; v_call: TRBV28; cdr3_aa: CASSSQQGPYGYTF; cdr3_nt: TGTGCCAGCAGTTCTCAACAGGGGCCCTATGGCTACACCTTC
j_call: TRBJ1-5; d_call: -; clone_size: few; v_call: TRBV28; cdr3_aa: CASSLSGKVDQPQHF; cdr3_nt: TGTGCCAGCAGTTTATCAGGGAAGGTAGATCAGCCCCAGCATTTT
j_call: TRBJ2-1; d_call: -; clone_size: -; v_call: TRBV7-9; cdr3_aa: CASSHPTDGSSYNEQFF; cdr3_nt: TGTGCCAGCAGCCATCCAACAGATGGTAGCTCCTACAATGAGCAGTTCTTC
j_call: TRBJ1-6; d_call: -; clone_size: few; v_call: TRBV2; cdr3_aa: CASSERGGGSPLHF; cdr3_nt: TGTGCCAGCAGTGAACGGGGAGGTGGTTCACCCCTCCACTTT
j_call: TRBJ2-7; d_call: -; clone_size: -; v_call: TRBV7-2; cdr3_aa: CASSLDGGGLSYEQYF; cdr3_nt: TGTGCCAGCAGCTTAGACGGAGGAGGGCTCTCCTACGAGCAGTACTTC
j_call: TRBJ1-6; d_call: -; clone_size: -; v_call: TRBV27; cdr3_aa: CASTSDDGLNSPLHF; cdr3_nt: TGTGCCAGCACCTCAGATGACGGGTTAAATTCACCCCTCCACTTT
j_call: TRBJ2-1; d_call: -; clone_size: -; v_call: TRBV9; cdr3_aa: CASSPGRRSDNEQFF; cdr3_nt: TGTGCCAGCAGCCCGGGACGGAGAAGTGACAATGAGCAGTTCTTC
j_call: TRBJ2-3; d_call: -; clone_size: few; v_call: TRBV14; cdr3_aa: CASSQFRVDRDTQYF; cdr3_nt: TGTGCCAGCAGCCAATTCAGAGTTGATAGAGATACGCAGTATTTT
j_call: TRBJ1-2; d_call: TRBD1; clone_size: few; v_call: TRBV6-5; cdr3_aa: CASRPTGGGYTF; cdr3_nt: TGTGCCAGCAGGCCGACAGGGGGAGGCTACACCTTC
j_call: TRBJ1-3; d_call: -; clone_size: -; v_call: TRBV7-9; cdr3_aa: CASSLGLGLSGNTIYF; cdr3_nt: TGTGCCAGCAGCTTAGGTTTGGGTTTGTCTGGAAACACCATATATTTT
j_call: TRBJ2-5; d_call: -; clone_size: -; v_call: TRBV7-2; cdr3_aa: CASSLVGGGPQETQYF; cdr3_nt: TGTGCCAGCAGCTTAGTGGGCGGGGGCCCTCAAGAGACCCAGTACTTC
j_call: TRBJ1-5; d_call: -; clone_size: -; v_call: TRBV27; cdr3_aa: CASSPMDRLNQPQHF; cdr3_nt: TGTGCCAGCAGTCCGATGGACAGACTCAATCAGCCCCAGCATTTT
j_call: TRBJ1-2; d_call: -; clone_size: -; v_call: TRBV4-2; cdr3_aa: CASSPEGGANYGYTF; cdr3_nt: TGTGCCAGCAGCCCCGAGGGGGGAGCCAACTATGGCTACACCTTC
j_call: TRBJ2-7; d_call: -; clone_size: -; v_call: TRBV9; cdr3_aa: CASSVGLTYEQYF; cdr3_nt: TGTGCCAGCAGCGTAGGGCTAACCTACGAGCAGTACTTC
j_call: TRBJ1-3; d_call: -; clone_size: -; v_call: TRBV7-2; cdr3_aa: CASRSINGVYSGNTIYF; cdr3_nt: TGTGCCAGCAGATCAATCAACGGAGTTTACTCTGGAAACACCATATATTTT
j_call: TRBJ2-6; d_call: TRBD1; clone_size: -; v_call: TRBV30; cdr3_aa: CAWLPGQGKGANVLTF; cdr3_nt: TGTGCCTGGCTCCCGGGACAGGGGAAAGGGGCCAACGTCCTGACTTTC
j_call: TRBJ2-1; d_call: -; clone_size: few; v_call: TRBV6-6; cdr3_aa: CASSPGGSGNEQFF; cdr3_nt: TGTGCCAGCAGTCCCGGGGGCTCAGGGAATGAGCAGTTCTTC
j_call: TRBJ2-7; d_call: -; clone_size: -; v_call: TRBV15; cdr3_aa: CATSRDSSSYEQYF; cdr3_nt: TGTGCCACCAGCAGAGATTCAAGCTCCTACGAGCAGTACTTC
j_call: TRBJ1-2; d_call: TRBD1; clone_size: few; v_call: TRBV4-2; cdr3_aa: CASSHPEGGGYGYTF; cdr3_nt: TGTGCCAGCAGCCATCCTGAAGGGGGCGGCTATGGCTACACCTTC
j_call: TRBJ2-7; d_call: -; clone_size: few; v_call: TRBV7-2; cdr3_aa: CASSTQYSYEQYF; cdr3_nt: TGTGCCAGCAGCACCCAATATTCCTACGAGCAGTACTTC
j_call: TRBJ1-2; d_call: -; clone_size: few; v_call: TRBV18; cdr3_aa: CASSPATGNGYTF; cdr3_nt: TGTGCCAGCTCACCAGCTACAGGGAATGGCTACACCTTC
j_call: TRBJ2-6; d_call: -; clone_size: -; v_call: TRBV6-5; cdr3_aa: CASRRGGTGANVLTF; cdr3_nt: TGTGCCAGCAGGCGCGGCGGTACTGGGGCCAACGTCCTGACTTTC
j_call: TRBJ2-7; d_call: TRBD1; clone_size: few; v_call: TRBV18; cdr3_aa: CASSPRGPPSYEQYF; cdr3_nt: TGTGCCAGCTCACCCAGGGGGCCCCCCTCCTACGAGCAGTACTTC
j_call: TRBJ2-4; d_call: TRBD1; clone_size: few; v_call: TRBV7-2; cdr3_aa: CASSYSTGGAKNIQYF; cdr3_nt: TGTGCCAGCAGCTATTCGACAGGGGGCGCCAAAAACATTCAGTACTTC
j_call: TRBJ2-5; d_call: -; clone_size: -; v_call: TRBV6-5; cdr3_aa: CASSYPGPQETQYF; cdr3_nt: TGTGCCAGCAGTTACCCGGGACCGCAAGAGACCCAGTACTTC
j_call: TRBJ2-7; d_call: -; clone_size: few; v_call: TRBV7-9; cdr3_aa: CASSQQASSSYEQYF; cdr3_nt: TGTGCCAGCAGCCAGCAAGCCTCCAGCTCCTACGAGCAGTACTTC
j_call: TRBJ1-2; d_call: -; clone_size: few; v_call: TRBV28; cdr3_aa: CASSLANYGYTF; cdr3_nt: TGTGCCAGCAGTCTCGCTAACTATGGCTACACCTTC
j_call: TRBJ1-6; d_call: -; clone_size: -; v_call: TRBV2; cdr3_aa: CASFNPDLALHF; cdr3_nt: TGTGCCAGCTTCAACCCTGATTTGGCCCTCCACTTT
j_call: TRBJ2-7; d_call: -; clone_size: few; v_call: TRBV4-3; cdr3_aa: CASSQDYGPYEQYF; cdr3_nt: TGCGCCAGCAGCCAAGATTATGGCCCCTACGAGCAGTACTTC
j_call: TRBJ2-2; d_call: -; clone_size: few; v_call: TRBV7-3; cdr3_aa: CASRAGNTGELFF; cdr3_nt: TGTGCCAGCAGGGCAGGGAACACCGGGGAGCTGTTTTTT
j_call: TRBJ1-3; d_call: -; clone_size: few; v_call: TRBV30; cdr3_aa: CAWSVSLTGNTIYF; cdr3_nt: TGTGCCTGGAGTGTTTCCCTGACAGGAAACACCATATATTTT
j_call: TRBJ1-6; d_call: -; clone_size: -; v_call: TRBV28; cdr3_aa: CASSLIRNPLHF; cdr3_nt: TGTGCCAGCAGCCTCATCCGAAACCCCCTCCACTTT
j_call: TRBJ1-5; d_call: TRBD1; clone_size: few; v_call: TRBV7-2; cdr3_aa: CASSLVTGGLGPQHF; cdr3_nt: TGTGCCAGCAGCTTAGTCACAGGGGGCCTTGGGCCCCAGCATTTT
j_call: TRBJ1-5; d_call: -; clone_size: once; v_call: TRBV7-2; cdr3_aa: CASSVDSINQPQHF; cdr3_nt: TGTGCCAGCAGCGTGGACAGTATCAATCAGCCCCAGCATTTT
j_call: TRBJ2-3; d_call: TRBD1; clone_size: few; v_call: TRBV5-4; cdr3_aa: CASSGGQGTDTQYF; cdr3_nt: TGTGCCAGCAGCGGGGGACAGGGAACAGATACGCAGTATTTT
j_call: TRBJ1-1; d_call: -; clone_size: few; v_call: TRBV9; cdr3_aa: CASSVADGEAFF; cdr3_nt: TGTGCCAGCAGCGTAGCAGACGGCGAAGCTTTCTTT
j_call: TRBJ2-4; d_call: TRBD1; clone_size: many; v_call: TRBV28; cdr3_aa: CASSHRGNIQYF; cdr3_nt: TGTGCCAGCAGTCACAGGGGAAACATTCAGTACTTC
j_call: TRBJ2-1; d_call: -; clone_size: -; v_call: TRBV25-1; cdr3_aa: CASSSRGATYNEQFF; cdr3_nt: TGTGCCAGCAGTTCCCGAGGCGCTACCTACAATGAGCAGTTCTTC
j_call: TRBJ1-4; d_call: -; clone_size: few; v_call: TRBV30; cdr3_aa: CAWSVQGEKLFF; cdr3_nt: TGTGCCTGGAGTGTACAGGGTGAAAAACTGTTTTTT
j_call: TRBJ1-6; d_call: TRBD1; clone_size: -; v_call: TRBV4-3; cdr3_aa: CASSQKQGDNSPLHF; cdr3_nt: TGCGCCAGCAGCCAAAAACAGGGGGATAATTCACCCCTCCACTTT
j_call: TRBJ2-7; d_call: -; clone_size: -; v_call: TRBV5-1; cdr3_aa: CASSLDRAYEQYF; cdr3_nt: TGCGCCAGCAGCTTGGACAGAGCCTACGAGCAGTACTTC
j_call: TRBJ2-5; d_call: -; clone_size: few; v_call: TRBV6-5; cdr3_aa: CASSYWAVGGETQYF; cdr3_nt: TGTGCCAGCAGTTACTGGGCAGTCGGAGGGGAGACCCAGTACTTC
j_call: TRBJ2-3; d_call: -; clone_size: few; v_call: TRBV6-5; cdr3_aa: CASSYGMDGLQDTQYF; cdr3_nt: TGTGCCAGCAGTTATGGGATGGATGGACTGCAGGATACGCAGTATTTT
j_call: TRBJ2-7; d_call: TRBD2; clone_size: few; v_call: TRBV6-5; cdr3_aa: CASSPYAGGSYEQYF; cdr3_nt: TGTGCCAGCAGCCCGTATGCGGGAGGATCGTACGAGCAGTACTTC
j_call: TRBJ2-3; d_call: TRBD1; clone_size: -; v_call: TRBV19; cdr3_aa: CASSMTGSTDTQYF; cdr3_nt: TGTGCCAGTAGTATGACAGGGAGCACAGATACGCAGTATTTT
j_call: TRBJ1-2; d_call: -; clone_size: -; v_call: TRBV30; cdr3_aa: CAWSRGGWNYGYTF; cdr3_nt: TGTGCCTGGAGTCGGGGGGGCTGGAACTATGGCTACACCTTC
j_call: TRBJ1-2; d_call: -; clone_size: few; v_call: TRBV25-1; cdr3_aa: CASSVRTGINYGYTF; cdr3_nt: TGTGCCAGCAGTGTACGTACAGGGATTAACTATGGCTACACCTTC